The T cell receptor beta chain under discussion was sequenced for a study of control samples from healthy donors and cancer patients. The repertoire was sequenced with immunoSEQ multiplex PCR; TCRdb's copy has only in-frame clones and lacks some. The data show fewer than 200,000 clones, with 70% to 90% seen just once and over 4% held by the top ten. V gave up 3 bases and J gave up 2 bases, with 14 bases separating them. Germline lookup yields CDR1 SEHNR and CDR2 FQNEAQ (reference sequence). This CDR3 is built from 16 residues. The clonotype comes from a woman in her twenties or thirties in good health. The chain links TRBV7-9 to TRBJ2-1; D unclear. The sample consisted of blood. CDR3 DNA: TGTGCCAGCAGCTTTGTCGTTACCCTTCCCTACAATGAGCAGTTCTTC. This encodes CASSFVVTLPYNEQFF.